A selection of T cell receptor beta chains follows, all from one sample in a study of regulatory T cells in long-lasting Graves disease. TCRdb re-called the multiplex PCR reads with MiXCR, one entry per CDR3 protein. Of some 450,000 distinct CDR3 sequences in the sample, about a quarter are singletons; the top ten hold about a quarter. The sample in question was peripheral blood mononuclear cells (PBMCs), obtained when the disease was refractory, from a patient treated with antithyroid drugs. The receptors come from a female donor with Graves disease. Each CDR3 is given with its conserved first and last residue. The D gene is left open where the match is weak. Size is stated for part of the rows, as once, few or many counts, or as a class when the clone is expanded.

D	V	J	size	CDR3	DNA
TRBD1	TRBV6-2/TRBV6-3	TRBJ2-7	many	CASRNTPGQTVDSIYEQYF	TGTGCCAGCAGAAACACCCCGGGACAGACCGTCGACTCTATATACGAGCAGTACTTC
NA	TRBV28	TRBJ1-5	many	CASSPPFDQPQHF	TGTGCCAGCAGTCCCCCCTTTGATCAGCCCCAGCATTTT
NA	TRBV2	TRBJ2-6	few	CASVWSSGANVLTF	TGTGCCAGCGTATGGAGCTCTGGGGCCAACGTCCTGACTTTC
NA	TRBV12-3/TRBV12-4	TRBJ2-3	NA	CASSSLRWGLTDTQYF	TGTGCCAGCAGTTCCCTTCGATGGGGTCTCACAGATACGCAGTATTTT
NA	TRBV10-3	TRBJ1-1	few	CAISVKGSGEAFF	TGTGCCATCAGTGTGAAGGGGTCCGGGGAAGCTTTCTTT
TRBD2	TRBV20-1	TRBJ2-7	many	CSARRLAGGTYEQYF	TGCAGTGCTAGACGGTTAGCGGGAGGGACCTACGAGCAGTACTTC
NA	TRBV19	TRBJ1-2	NA	CASRDSYEYYGYTF	TGTGCCAGTAGGGACAGCTACGAGTACTATGGCTACACCTTC
NA	TRBV5-1	TRBJ2-2	NA	CASSWNSVNTGELFF	TGCGCCAGCAGCTGGAATAGCGTCAACACCGGGGAGCTGTTTTTT
NA	TRBV20-1	TRBJ2-3	NA	CSARVGRSTDTQYF	TGCAGTGCTAGAGTGGGTAGATCGACAGATACGCAGTATTTT
NA	TRBV20-1	TRBJ2-5	many	CSVPVAGETQYF	TGCAGTGTACCCGTGGCGGGAGAGACCCAGTACTTC
NA	TRBV7-2	TRBJ2-7	few	CASSLVVGVGEQYF	TGTGCCAGCAGCTTGGTTGTAGGGGTCGGCGAGCAGTACTTC
NA	TRBV4-3	TRBJ2-7	few	CASSQELAREQYF	TGCGCCAGCAGCCAAGAGCTAGCGAGGGAGCAGTACTTC
TRBD2	TRBV28	TRBJ2-5	NA	CASSSRLAGGPQETQYF	TGTGCCAGCAGTTCCCGACTAGCGGGAGGCCCCCAGGAGACCCAGTACTTC
TRBD2	TRBV28	TRBJ2-3	once	CASSLTGTRDADTQYF	TGTGCCAGCAGTTTAACCGGGACTAGGGATGCAGATACGCAGTATTTT
NA	TRBV6-1	TRBJ2-7	many	CASSPTLSYEQYF	TGTGCCAGCAGTCCAACCCTTTCCTACGAGCAGTACTTC
NA	TRBV30	TRBJ1-6	NA	CAWSRTESPLHF	TGTGCCTGGAGCCGGACAGAATCACCCCTCCACTTT
NA	TRBV6-1	TRBJ2-7	few	CASSSRQEQYF	TGTGCCAGCAGTAGTCGACAGGAGCAGTACTTC
NA	TRBV20-1	TRBJ1-2	few	CSAGNRANYGYTF	TGCAGTGCTGGTAACAGGGCTAACTATGGCTACACCTTC
NA	TRBV6-1	TRBJ2-4	many	CASKTNLNIQYF	TGTGCCAGCAAAACCAACTTAAACATTCAGTACTTC
NA	TRBV29-1	TRBJ1-1	many	CSVGRGAEAFF	TGCAGCGTTGGTAGAGGCGCTGAAGCTTTCTTT
TRBD2	TRBV20-1	TRBJ2-5	many	CSAAGLALQETQYF	TGCAGTGCTGCGGGACTAGCGCTTCAAGAGACCCAGTACTTC
NA	TRBV29-1	TRBJ1-2	NA	CSVEDLAGFGYTF	TGCAGCGTTGAAGATCTTGCCGGGTTCGGCTACACCTTC
TRBD2	TRBV28	TRBJ2-7	many	CASSATSGSRYEQYF	TGTGCCAGCAGTGCGACTAGCGGGAGTCGGTACGAGCAGTACTTC
NA	TRBV7-2	TRBJ2-7	few	CASTPSIASYEQYF	TGTGCCAGCACCCCTAGTATTGCGTCCTACGAGCAGTACTTC
TRBD1	TRBV6-1	TRBJ1-5	many	CASSPGQNSNQPQHF	TGTGCCAGCAGCCCGGGACAGAATAGCAATCAGCCCCAGCATTTT
NA	TRBV6-1	TRBJ2-7	few	CASTSGLPPYEQYF	TGTGCCAGCACTTCCGGACTTCCTCCCTACGAGCAGTACTTC
TRBD1	TRBV20-1	TRBJ1-2	NA	CSATDRGLHEFGGYTF	TGCAGTGCCACGGACAGGGGGCTACATGAGTTCGGTGGCTACACCTTC